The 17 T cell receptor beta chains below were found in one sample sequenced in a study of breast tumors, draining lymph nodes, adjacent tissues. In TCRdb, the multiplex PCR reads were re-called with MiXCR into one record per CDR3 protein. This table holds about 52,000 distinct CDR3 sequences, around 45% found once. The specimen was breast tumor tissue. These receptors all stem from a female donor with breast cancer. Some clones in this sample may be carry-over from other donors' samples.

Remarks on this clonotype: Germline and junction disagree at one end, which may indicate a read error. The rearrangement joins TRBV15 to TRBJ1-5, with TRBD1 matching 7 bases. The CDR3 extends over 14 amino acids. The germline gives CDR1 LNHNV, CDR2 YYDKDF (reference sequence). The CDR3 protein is CVTQPGTAYQPQHF. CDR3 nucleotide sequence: TGTGTCACCCAACCCGGGACAGCCTATCAGCCCCAACATTTT.

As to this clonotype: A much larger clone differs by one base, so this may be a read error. This chain's CDR3 is CASSSGTGNSGNTIYF. CDR3 nucleotides: TGTGCCAGCAGTTCCGGGACGGGAAACTCTGGAAACACCATATATTTT. V and J are TRBV6-2 or TRBV6-3 and TRBJ1-3, with D possibly TRBD1 on 5 matching bases. The CDR3 runs to 16 residues. Trimming removed 4 bases from V and 0 bases from J, with 13 bases in between. Per germline, CDR1 MNHEY and CDR2 SVGEGT.

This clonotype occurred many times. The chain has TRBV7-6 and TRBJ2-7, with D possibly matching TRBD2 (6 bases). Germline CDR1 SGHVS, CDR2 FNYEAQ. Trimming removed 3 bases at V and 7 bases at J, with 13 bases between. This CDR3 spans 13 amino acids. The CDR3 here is CASSFTDSGEQYF. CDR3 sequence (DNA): TGTGCCAGCAGCTTCACCGACAGCGGGGAGCAGTACTTC.

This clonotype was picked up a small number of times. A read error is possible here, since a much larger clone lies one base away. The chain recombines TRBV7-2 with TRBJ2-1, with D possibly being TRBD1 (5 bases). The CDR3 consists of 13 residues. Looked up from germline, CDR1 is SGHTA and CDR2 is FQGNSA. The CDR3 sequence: CASGAYTYNGQFF. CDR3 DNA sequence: TGTGCCAGCGGGGCGTATACCTACAATGGGCAGTTCTTC.

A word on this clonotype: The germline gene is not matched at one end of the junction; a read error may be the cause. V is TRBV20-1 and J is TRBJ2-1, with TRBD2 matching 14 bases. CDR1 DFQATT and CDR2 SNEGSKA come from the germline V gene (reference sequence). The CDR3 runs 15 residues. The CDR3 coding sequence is TGCAGTGCTGGAGAGGGACTAGCGGGAGTCAATGAGCAGTTCTTC. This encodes CSAGEGLAGVNEQFF.

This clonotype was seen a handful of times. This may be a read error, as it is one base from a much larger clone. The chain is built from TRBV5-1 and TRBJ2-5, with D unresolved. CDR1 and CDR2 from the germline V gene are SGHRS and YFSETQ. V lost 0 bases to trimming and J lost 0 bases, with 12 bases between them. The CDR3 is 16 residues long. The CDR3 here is CASSLELSGHQETQYF. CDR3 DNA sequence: TGCGCCAGCAGCTTGGAACTCTCCGGTCACCAAGAGACCCAGTACTTC.

The CDR3 sequence: CASSMLLQETQYF. The CDR3 nucleotides read TGTGCCAGTAGTATGCTCTTACAAGAGACCCAGTACTTC. The chain couples TRBV19 to TRBJ2-5; D remains ambiguous. Trimming pared 3 bases from V and 2 bases from J, leaving 7 bases between. The CDR3 loop spans 13 amino acids. Germline CDR1 and CDR2: LNHDA and SQIVND (reference sequence).

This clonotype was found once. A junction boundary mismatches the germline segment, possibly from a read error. CDR3 residues: CASSLDGNPIYEQRF. Written as DNA, the CDR3 is TGTGCCAGCAGCTTAGACGGTAACCCTATCTACGAGCAGCGCTTC. V usage is TRBV11-2 and J usage is TRBJ2-7; D uncertain. This CDR3 contains 15 residues. The germline gives CDR1 SGHAT, CDR2 FQNNGV.

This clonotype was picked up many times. The CDR3 region has the DNA TGTGCTAGTGGTTTGGTAGGGACAGAGCAGTTCTTC. It specifies CASGLVGTEQFF. This chain joins TRBV12-5 and TRBJ2-1, with D perhaps TRBD1 (6 bases). The CDR3 is 12 amino acids. Germline V CDR1 and CDR2: LGHNT, FRNRAP. Deletions cut 0 bases from V and 10 bases from J, with 7 bases between.

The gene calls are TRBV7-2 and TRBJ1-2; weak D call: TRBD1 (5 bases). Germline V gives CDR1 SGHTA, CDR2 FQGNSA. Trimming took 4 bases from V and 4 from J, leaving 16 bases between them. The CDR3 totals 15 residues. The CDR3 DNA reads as TGTGCCAGCAGCTCCGGGGACCTGATAGGCTATGGCTACACCTTC. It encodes CASSSGDLIGYGYTF.

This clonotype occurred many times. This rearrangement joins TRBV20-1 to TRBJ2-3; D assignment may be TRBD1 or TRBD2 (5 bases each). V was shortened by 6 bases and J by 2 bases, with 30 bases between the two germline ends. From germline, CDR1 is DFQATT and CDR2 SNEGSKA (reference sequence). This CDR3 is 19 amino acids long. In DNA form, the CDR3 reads TGCAGTGCCAACGACAGAACTTCTGGTACGGGGTCGTCCACAGATACGCAGTATTTT. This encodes CSANDRTSGTGSSTDTQYF.

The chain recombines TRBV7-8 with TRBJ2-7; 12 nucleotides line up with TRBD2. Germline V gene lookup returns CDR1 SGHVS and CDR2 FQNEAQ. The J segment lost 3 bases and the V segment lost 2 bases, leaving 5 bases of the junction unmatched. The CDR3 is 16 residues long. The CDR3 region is CASSLPLAGGNYEQYF. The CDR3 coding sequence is TGTGCCAGCAGCTTACCCCTAGCGGGAGGGAACTACGAGCAGTACTTC.

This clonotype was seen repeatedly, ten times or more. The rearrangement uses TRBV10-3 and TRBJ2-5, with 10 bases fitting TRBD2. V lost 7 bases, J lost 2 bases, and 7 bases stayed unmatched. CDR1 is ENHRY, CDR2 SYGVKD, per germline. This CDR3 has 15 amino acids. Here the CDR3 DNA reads TGTGCCATCAAGAGTAGCGGGAGGTTTCAAGAGACCCAGTACTTC. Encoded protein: CAIKSSGRFQETQYF.

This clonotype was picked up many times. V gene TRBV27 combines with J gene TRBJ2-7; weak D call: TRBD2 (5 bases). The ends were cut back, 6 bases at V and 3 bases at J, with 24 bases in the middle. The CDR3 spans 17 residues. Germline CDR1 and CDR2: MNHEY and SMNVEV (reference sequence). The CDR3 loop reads CASRPDRTRTPYYEQYF. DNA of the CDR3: TGTGCCAGCAGACCCGATAGGACTCGCACCCCCTACTACGAGCAGTACTTC.

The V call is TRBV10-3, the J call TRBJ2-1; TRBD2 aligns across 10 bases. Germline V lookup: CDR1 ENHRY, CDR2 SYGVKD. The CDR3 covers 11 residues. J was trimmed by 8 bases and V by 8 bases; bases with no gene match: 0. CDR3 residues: CAILAGDEQFF. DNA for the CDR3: TGTGCCATCCTAGCGGGAGATGAGCAGTTCTTC.

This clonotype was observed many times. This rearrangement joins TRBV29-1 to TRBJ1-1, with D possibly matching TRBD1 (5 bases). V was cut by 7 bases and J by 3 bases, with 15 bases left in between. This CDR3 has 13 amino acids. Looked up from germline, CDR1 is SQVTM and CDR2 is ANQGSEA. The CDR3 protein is CSARLGVYTEAFF. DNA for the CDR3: TGCAGCGCCCGATTGGGGGTCTACACTGAAGCTTTCTTT. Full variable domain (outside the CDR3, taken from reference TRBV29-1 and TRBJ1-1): SAVISQKPSRDICQRGTSLTIQCQVDSQVTMMFWYRQQPGQSLTLIATANQGSEATYESGFVIDKFPISRPNLTFSTLTVSNMSPEDSSIYLCSARLGVYTEAFFGQGTRLTVV.

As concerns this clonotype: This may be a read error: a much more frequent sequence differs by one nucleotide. Written as DNA, the CDR3 is TGTGCCAGCGGCGACACAGGGGCCCCTTTGGATCCCCAGCATTTT. Protein product: CASGDTGAPLDPQHF. V usage is TRBV6-2 or TRBV6-3 and J usage is TRBJ1-5, with 7 bases identical to TRBD1. Germline V gives CDR1 MNHEY, CDR2 SVGEGT. The CDR3 covers 15 residues. The V gene end was trimmed by 8 bases and the J gene end by 10 bases; junction bases not matched to a gene: 17.